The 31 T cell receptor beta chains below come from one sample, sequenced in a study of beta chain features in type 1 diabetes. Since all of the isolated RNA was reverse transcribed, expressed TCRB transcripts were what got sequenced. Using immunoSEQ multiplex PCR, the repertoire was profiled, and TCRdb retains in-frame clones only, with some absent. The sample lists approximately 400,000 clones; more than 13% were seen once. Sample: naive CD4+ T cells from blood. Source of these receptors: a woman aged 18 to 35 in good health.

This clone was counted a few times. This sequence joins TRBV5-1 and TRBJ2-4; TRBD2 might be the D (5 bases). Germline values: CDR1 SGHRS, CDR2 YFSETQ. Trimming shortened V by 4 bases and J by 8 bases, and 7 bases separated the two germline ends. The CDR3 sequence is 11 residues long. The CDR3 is CASSGSDIQYF. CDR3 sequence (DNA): TGCGCCAGCAGCGGGAGTGACATTCAGTACTTC.

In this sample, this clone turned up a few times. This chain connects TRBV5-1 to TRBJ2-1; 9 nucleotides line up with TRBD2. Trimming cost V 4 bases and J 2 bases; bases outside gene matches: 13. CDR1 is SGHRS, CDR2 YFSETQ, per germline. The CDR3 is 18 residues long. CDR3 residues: CASSLGGGRVGTYNEQFF. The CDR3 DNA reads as TGCGCCAGCAGCCTGGGAGGCGGGAGGGTCGGTACCTACAATGAGCAGTTCTTC. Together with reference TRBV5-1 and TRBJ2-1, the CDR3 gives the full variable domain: KAGVTQTPRYLIKTRGQQVTLSCSPISGHRSVSWYQQTPGQGLQFLFEYFSETQRNKGNFPGRFSGRQFSNSRSEMNVSTLELGDSALYLCASSLGGGRVGTYNEQFFGPGTRLTVL.

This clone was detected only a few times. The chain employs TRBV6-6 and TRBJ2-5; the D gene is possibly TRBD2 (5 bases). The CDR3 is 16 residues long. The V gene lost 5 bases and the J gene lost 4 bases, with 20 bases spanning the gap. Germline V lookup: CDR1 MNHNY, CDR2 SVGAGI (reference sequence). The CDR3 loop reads CASSAGRREFRETQYF. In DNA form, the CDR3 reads TGTGCCAGCAGTGCCGGTCGTAGGGAGTTCAGAGAGACCCAGTACTTC.

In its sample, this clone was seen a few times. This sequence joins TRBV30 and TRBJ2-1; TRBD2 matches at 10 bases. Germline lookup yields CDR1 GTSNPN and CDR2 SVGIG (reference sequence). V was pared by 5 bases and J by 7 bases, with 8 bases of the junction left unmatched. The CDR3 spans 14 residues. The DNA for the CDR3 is TGTGCCTGGGGCCTAGCGGGAGTAAGGAATGAGCAGTTCTTC. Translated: CAWGLAGVRNEQFF.

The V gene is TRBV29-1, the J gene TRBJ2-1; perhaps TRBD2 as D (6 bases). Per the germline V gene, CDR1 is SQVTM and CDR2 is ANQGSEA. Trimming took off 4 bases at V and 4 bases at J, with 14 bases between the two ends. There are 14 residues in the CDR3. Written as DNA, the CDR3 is TGCAGCGTTGTAGGACTACCTAATTACAATGAGCAGTTCTTC. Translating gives CSVVGLPNYNEQFF.

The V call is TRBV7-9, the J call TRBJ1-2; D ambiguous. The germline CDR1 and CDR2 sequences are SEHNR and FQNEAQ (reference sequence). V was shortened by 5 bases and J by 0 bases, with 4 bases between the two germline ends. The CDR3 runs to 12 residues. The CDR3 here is CASSQANYGYTF. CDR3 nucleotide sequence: TGTGCCAGCAGCCAGGCTAACTATGGCTACACCTTC.

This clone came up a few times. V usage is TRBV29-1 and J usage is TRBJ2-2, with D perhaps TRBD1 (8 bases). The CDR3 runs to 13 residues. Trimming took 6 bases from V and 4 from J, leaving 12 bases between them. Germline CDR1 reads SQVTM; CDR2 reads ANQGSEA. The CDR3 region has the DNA TGCAGCGTCCACAGGGGGGGCACCGGGGAGCTGTTTTTT. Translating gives CSVHRGGTGELFF.

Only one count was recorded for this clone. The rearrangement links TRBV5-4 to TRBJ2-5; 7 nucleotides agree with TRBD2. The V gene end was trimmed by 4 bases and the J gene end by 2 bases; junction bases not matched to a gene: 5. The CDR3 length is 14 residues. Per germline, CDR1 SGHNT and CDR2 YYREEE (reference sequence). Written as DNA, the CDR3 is TGTGCCAGCAGCCGAGGACTAGTACAAGAGACCCAGTACTTC. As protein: CASSRGLVQETQYF.

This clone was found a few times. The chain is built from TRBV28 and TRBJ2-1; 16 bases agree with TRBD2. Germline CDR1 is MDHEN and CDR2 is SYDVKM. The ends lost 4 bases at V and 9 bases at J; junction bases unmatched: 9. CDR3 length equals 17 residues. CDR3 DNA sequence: TGTGCCAGCAGTTCCCCGGGACTAGCGGGAGGGCAGGCTGAGCAGTTCTTC. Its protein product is CASSSPGLAGGQAEQFF.

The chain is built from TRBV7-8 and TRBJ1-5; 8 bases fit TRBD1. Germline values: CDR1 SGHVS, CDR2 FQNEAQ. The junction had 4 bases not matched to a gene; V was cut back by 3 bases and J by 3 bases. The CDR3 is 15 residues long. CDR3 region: CASSLGQAFNQPQHF. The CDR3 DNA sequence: TGTGCCAGCAGCTTGGGACAGGCGTTCAATCAGCCCCAGCATTTT.

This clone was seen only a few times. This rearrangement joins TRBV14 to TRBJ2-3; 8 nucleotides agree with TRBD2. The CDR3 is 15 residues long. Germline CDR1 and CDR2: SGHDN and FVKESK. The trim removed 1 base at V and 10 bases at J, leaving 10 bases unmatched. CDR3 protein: CASSQVQGSGMAQYF. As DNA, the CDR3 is TGTGCCAGCAGCCAAGTCCAGGGTAGCGGGATGGCGCAGTATTTT.

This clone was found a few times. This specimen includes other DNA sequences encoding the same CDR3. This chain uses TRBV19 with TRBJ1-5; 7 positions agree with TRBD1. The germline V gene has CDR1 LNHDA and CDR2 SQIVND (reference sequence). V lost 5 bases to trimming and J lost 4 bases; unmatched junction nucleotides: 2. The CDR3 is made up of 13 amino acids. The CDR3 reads CASSVQGNQPQHF. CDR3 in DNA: TGTGCCAGTAGTGTACAGGGGAATCAGCCCCAGCATTTT.

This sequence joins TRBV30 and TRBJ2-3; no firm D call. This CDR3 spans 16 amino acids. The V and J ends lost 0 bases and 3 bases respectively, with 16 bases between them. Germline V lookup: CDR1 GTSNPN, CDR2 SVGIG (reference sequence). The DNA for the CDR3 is TGTGCCTGGAGTGTAGGTCACGCGGATGGGACAGATACGCAGTATTTT. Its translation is CAWSVGHADGTDTQYF.

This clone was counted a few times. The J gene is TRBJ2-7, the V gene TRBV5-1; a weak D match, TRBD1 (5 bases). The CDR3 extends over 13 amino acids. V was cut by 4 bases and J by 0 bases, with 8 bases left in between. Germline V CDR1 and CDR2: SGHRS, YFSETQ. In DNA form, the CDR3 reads TGCGCCAGCAGCCCTGACAGCTCCTACGAGCAGTACTTC. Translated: CASSPDSSYEQYF.

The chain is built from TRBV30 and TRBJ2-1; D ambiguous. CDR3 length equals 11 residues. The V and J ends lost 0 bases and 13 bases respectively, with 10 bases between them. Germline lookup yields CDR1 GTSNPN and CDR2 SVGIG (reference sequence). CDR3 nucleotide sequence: TGTGCCTGGAGTGTACATCCGATACAGTTCTTC. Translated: CAWSVHPIQFF. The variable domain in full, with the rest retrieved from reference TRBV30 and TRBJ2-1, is SQTIHQWPATLVQPVGSPLSLECTVEGTSNPNLYWYRQAAGRGLQLLFYSVGIGQISSEVPQNLSASRPQDRQFILSSKKLLLSDSGFYLCAWSVHPIQFFGPGTRLTVL.

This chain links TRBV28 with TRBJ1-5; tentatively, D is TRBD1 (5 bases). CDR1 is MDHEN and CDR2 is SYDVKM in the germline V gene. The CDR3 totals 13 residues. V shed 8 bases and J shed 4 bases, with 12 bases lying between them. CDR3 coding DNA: TGTGCCAGCCATGGAGGGGTGAATCAGCCCCAGCATTTT. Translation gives CASHGGVNQPQHF.

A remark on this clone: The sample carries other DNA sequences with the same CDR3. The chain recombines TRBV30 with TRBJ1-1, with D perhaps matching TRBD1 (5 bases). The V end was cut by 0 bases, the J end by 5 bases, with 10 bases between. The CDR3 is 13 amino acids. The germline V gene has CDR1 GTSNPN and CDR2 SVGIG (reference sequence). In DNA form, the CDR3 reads TGTGCCTGGAGTGTACAAGGGGCGACTGAAGCTTTCTTT. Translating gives CAWSVQGATEAFF.

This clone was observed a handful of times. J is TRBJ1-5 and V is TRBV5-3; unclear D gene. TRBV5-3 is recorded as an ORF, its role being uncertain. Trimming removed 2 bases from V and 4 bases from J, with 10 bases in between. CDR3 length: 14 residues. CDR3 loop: CARSFVVTNQPQHF. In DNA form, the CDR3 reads TGTGCCAGAAGCTTCGTGGTCACAAATCAGCCCCAGCATTTT.

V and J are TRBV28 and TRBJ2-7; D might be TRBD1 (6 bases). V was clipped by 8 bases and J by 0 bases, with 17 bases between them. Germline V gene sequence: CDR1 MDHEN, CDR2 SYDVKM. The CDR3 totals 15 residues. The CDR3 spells CASAFSGTHSYEQYF. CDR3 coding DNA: TGTGCCAGCGCCTTCTCCGGGACACACTCCTACGAGCAGTACTTC.

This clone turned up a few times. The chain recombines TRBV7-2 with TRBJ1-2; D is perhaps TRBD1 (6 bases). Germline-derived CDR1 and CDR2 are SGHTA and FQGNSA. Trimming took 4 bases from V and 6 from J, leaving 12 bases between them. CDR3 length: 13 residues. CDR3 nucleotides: TGTGCCAGCAGCTCTCGACAGGTCAATGGCTACACCTTC. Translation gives CASSSRQVNGYTF.

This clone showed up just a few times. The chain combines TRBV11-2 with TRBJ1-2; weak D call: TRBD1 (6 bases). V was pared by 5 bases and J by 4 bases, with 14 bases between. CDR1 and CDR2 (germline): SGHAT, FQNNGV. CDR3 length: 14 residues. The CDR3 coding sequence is TGTGCCAGCAGCAGAGGACAGCTACTCTATGGCTACACCTTC. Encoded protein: CASSRGQLLYGYTF.

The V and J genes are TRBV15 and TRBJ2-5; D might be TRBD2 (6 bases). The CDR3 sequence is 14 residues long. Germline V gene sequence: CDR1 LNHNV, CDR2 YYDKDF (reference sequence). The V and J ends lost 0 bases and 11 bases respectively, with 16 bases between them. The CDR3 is CATSREEVAREQYF. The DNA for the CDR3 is TGTGCCACCAGCAGAGAAGAAGTTGCTCGGGAGCAGTACTTC. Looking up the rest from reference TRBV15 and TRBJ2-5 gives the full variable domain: DAMVIQNPRYQVTQFGKPVTLSCSQTLNHNVMYWYQQKSSQAPKLLFHYYDKDFNNEADTPDNFQSRRPNTSFCFLDIRSPGLGDTAMYLCATSREEVAREQYFGPGTRLLVL.

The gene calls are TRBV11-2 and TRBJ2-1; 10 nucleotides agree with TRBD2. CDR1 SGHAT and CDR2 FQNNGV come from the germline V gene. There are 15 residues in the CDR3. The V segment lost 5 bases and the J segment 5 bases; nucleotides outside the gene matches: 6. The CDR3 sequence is CASSVILAGNNEQFF. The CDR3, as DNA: TGTGCCAGCAGCGTTATACTAGCGGGGAACAATGAGCAGTTCTTC.

The CDR3 nucleotides read TGTGCCAGCTCCAAGGCAGGGAGGGACACCGGGGAGCTGTTTTTT. Its translation: CASSKAGRDTGELFF. V usage is TRBV28 and J usage is TRBJ2-2; TRBD2 agrees at 7 bases. J gave up 3 bases and V 8 bases, and 9 bases lay outside the gene matches. There are 15 residues in the CDR3. Germline CDR1 and CDR2: MDHEN and SYDVKM.

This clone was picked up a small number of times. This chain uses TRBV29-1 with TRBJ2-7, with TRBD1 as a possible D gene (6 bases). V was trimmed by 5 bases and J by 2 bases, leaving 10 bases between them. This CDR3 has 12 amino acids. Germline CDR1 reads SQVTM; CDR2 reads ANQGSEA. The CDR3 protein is CSVSGHPYEQYF. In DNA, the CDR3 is TGCAGCGTTTCGGGACACCCCTACGAGCAGTACTTC.

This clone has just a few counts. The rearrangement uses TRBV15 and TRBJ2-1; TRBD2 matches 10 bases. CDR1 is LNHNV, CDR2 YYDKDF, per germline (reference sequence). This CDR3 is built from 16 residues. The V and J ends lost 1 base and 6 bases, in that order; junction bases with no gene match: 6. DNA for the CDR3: TGTGCCACCAGCAGAGGTACTAGCGGGATTCTCAATGAGCAGTTCTTC. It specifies CATSRGTSGILNEQFF.

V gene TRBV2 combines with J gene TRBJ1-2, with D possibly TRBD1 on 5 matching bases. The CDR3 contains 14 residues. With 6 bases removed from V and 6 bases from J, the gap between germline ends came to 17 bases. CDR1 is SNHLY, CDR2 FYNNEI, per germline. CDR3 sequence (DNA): TGTGCCAGCAGAACGGACAATGTTTTCCATGGCTACACCTTC. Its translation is CASRTDNVFHGYTF.

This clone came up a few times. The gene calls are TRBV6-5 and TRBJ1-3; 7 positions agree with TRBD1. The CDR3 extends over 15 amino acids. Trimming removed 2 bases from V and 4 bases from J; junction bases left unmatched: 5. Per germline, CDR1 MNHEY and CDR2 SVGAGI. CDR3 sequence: CASSYDRALGNTIYF. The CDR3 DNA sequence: TGTGCCAGCAGTTACGACAGGGCACTCGGAAACACCATATATTTT.

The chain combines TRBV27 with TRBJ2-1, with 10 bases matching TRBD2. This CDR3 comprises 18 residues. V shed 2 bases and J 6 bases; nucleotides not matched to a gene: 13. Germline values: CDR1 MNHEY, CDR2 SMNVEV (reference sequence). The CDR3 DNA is TGTGCCAGCAGTTTAATATTGACGGGACTAGCGAGAGGCAATGAGCAGTTCTTC. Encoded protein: CASSLILTGLARGNEQFF.

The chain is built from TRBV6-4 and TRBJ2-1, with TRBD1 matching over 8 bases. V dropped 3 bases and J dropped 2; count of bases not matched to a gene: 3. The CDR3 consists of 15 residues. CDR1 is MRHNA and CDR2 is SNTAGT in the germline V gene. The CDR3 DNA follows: TGTGCCAGCAGTGAGCAGGGGGCGACCTACAATGAGCAGTTCTTC. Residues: CASSEQGATYNEQFF.

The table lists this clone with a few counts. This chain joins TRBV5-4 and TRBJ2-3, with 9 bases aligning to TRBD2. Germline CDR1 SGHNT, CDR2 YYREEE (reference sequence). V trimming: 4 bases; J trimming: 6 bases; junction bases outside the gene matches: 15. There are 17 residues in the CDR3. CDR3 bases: TGTGCCAGCAGCCTCCGGAGAGGCGGGAGGGCCGGTGATACGCAGTATTTT. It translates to CASSLRRGGRAGDTQYF.